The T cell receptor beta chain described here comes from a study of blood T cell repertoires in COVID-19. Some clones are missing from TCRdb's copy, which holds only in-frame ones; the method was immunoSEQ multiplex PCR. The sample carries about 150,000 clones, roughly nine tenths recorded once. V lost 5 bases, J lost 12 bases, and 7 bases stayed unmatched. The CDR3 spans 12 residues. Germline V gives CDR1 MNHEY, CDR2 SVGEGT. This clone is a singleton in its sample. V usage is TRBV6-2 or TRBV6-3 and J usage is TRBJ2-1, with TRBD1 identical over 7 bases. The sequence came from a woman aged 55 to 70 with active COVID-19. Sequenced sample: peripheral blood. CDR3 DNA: TGTGCCAGCAGTCTCCCCAGGGGGTGGCAGTTCTTC. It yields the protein CASSLPRGWQFF.